A selection of T cell receptor beta chains follows, all from one sample in a study of OX40 agonist ivuxolimab in advanced cancers. Profiling relied on immunoSEQ multiplex PCR, and the TCRdb table lists in-frame clones only, not all of them. The data show about 14,000 clones, 80% seen once. The source material was CD4+ or CD8+ T cells sorted from blood, sampled in a trial of the OX40 agonist ivuxolimab. The source is an adult with an advanced solid tumor such as melanoma, head and neck, liver or kidney cancer. The CDR3 runs from the conserved cysteine through the conserved F or W. D genes are given only for firm matches.

TRBJ1-4 | NA | TRBV27 | CASSGRQKFNEKLFF
TRBJ2-7 | TRBD2 | TRBV5-3 | CARSSTGTSGEYEQYF
TRBJ2-3 | TRBD2 | TRBV2 | CASRGTSGGTDTQYF
TRBJ1-3 | NA | TRBV5-1 | CASRAGSGNTIYF
TRBJ2-1 | TRBD2 | TRBV5-1 | CASSVLGEGSTYNEQFF
TRBJ1-1 | NA | TRBV7-6 | CASSLNRMNTEAFF
TRBJ2-7 | NA | TRBV6-5 | CASRRYEQYF
TRBJ1-2 | NA | TRBV11-3 | CASSHKPGYGYTF
TRBJ2-3 | TRBD2 | TRBV30 | CAWAGGPVDTQYF
TRBJ2-1 | TRBD2 | TRBV27 | CASSLLNGRDFYNEQFF
TRBJ2-7 | TRBD1 | TRBV12-5 | CASGSGQGSYYEQYF
TRBJ2-7 | TRBD2 | TRBV27 | CASSMGLAGGYEQYF
TRBJ1-2 | TRBD1 | TRBV9 | CASSSGGVYTF
TRBJ2-4 | TRBD1 | TRBV19 | CASSIGVRGQGASGNIQYF
TRBJ2-7 | TRBD2 | TRBV6-1 | CASSGTGGSYEQYF
TRBJ2-3 | NA | TRBV6-1 | CASRLMTDTQYF
TRBJ2-6 | NA | TRBV9 | CASSVQSSGANVLTF